These 13 T cell receptor beta chains originate from one sample sequenced in a study of OX40 agonist ivuxolimab in advanced cancers. TCRdb's copy holds only in-frame clones and misses some; the assay was immunoSEQ multiplex PCR. The table records 65,000 to 95,000 clones, around 88% of them present only once. The specimen comprised CD4+ or CD8+ T cells sorted from blood, sampled in a trial of the OX40 agonist ivuxolimab. The receptors here all came from an adult with an advanced solid tumor such as melanoma, head and neck, liver or kidney cancer.

The chain links TRBV9 to TRBJ2-3, with TRBD2 matching 7 bases. CDR3 length equals 15 residues. Germline CDR1 and CDR2: SGDLS and YYNGEE. V trimming: 3 bases; J trimming: 0 bases; junction bases outside the gene matches: 4. The CDR3 loop reads CASSGTGGSTDTQYF. CDR3 nucleotides: TGTGCCAGCAGCGGAACGGGAGGCAGCACAGATACGCAGTATTTT. Complete variable domain (other parts from reference TRBV9 and TRBJ2-3): DSGVTQTPKHLITATGQRVTLRCSPRSGDLSVYWYQQSLDQGLQFLIQYYNGEERAKGNILERFSAQQFPDLHSELNLSSLELGDSALYFCASSGTGGSTDTQYFGPGTRLTVL.

This clone came up a few times. The V call is TRBV30, the J call TRBJ1-4, with D possibly being TRBD1 (5 bases). CDR1 is GTSNPN and CDR2 is SVGIG in the germline V gene (reference sequence). V lost 0 bases to trimming and J lost 8 bases, with 13 bases between them. This CDR3 has 14 residues. For the CDR3, the DNA is TGTGCCTGGAGTGTAGTGGGGGGAAGGGAAAAACTGTTTTTT. It is translated as CAWSVVGGREKLFF.

The chain couples TRBV5-1 to TRBJ1-3; D uncertain. There are 14 residues in the CDR3. Germline V CDR1 and CDR2: SGHRS, YFSETQ. Trimming took 0 bases from V and 2 from J, leaving 6 bases between them. Written as DNA, the CDR3 is TGCGCCAGCAGCTTGGCCGGCACTGGAAACACCATATATTTT. It is translated as CASSLAGTGNTIYF. The variable domain in full, with the rest retrieved from reference TRBV5-1 and TRBJ1-3, is KAGVTQTPRYLIKTRGQQVTLSCSPISGHRSVSWYQQTPGQGLQFLFEYFSETQRNKGNFPGRFSGRQFSNSRSEMNVSTLELGDSALYLCASSLAGTGNTIYFGEGSWLTVV.

V and J are TRBV11-2 and TRBJ2-3; TRBD2 matches at 8 bases. Unmatched junction bases numbered 13, after V lost 4 bases and J lost 4 bases. The germline CDR1 and CDR2 sequences are SGHAT and FQNNGV. The CDR3 is 17 amino acids. Written as DNA, the CDR3 is TGTGCCAGCAGCTCCGAAAGGGGAGCGGGAGCCCCAGATACGCAGTATTTT. As protein: CASSSERGAGAPDTQYF. Full variable domain (remainder filled in from reference TRBV11-2 and TRBJ2-3): EAGVAQSPRYKIIEKRQSVAFWCNPISGHATLYWYQQILGQGPKLLIQFQNNGVVDDSQLPKDRFSAERLKGVDSTLKIQPAKLEDSAVYLCASSSERGAGAPDTQYFGPGTRLTVL.

The chain employs TRBV7-2 and TRBJ1-2; maybe TRBD1 (6 bases). The CDR3 covers 14 residues. Trimming stripped 5 bases from V and 4 bases from J, with 14 bases between. Germline CDR1 reads SGHTA; CDR2 reads FQGNSA. The DNA of the CDR3 is TGTGCCAGCAGCCCAGGGGCCGGGAGCTATGGCTACACCTTC. This gives the protein CASSPGAGSYGYTF.

This sequence joins TRBV19 and TRBJ2-5, with no clear D. CDR3 length: 14 residues. Germline loops: CDR1 LNHDA, CDR2 SQIVND (reference sequence). V was clipped by 3 bases and J by 3 bases, with 11 bases between them. The CDR3 protein is CASSIAPTEETQYF. The DNA of the CDR3 is TGTGCCAGTAGTATCGCCCCGACTGAAGAGACCCAGTACTTC.

This clone occurred once. The chain couples TRBV14 to TRBJ1-2, with 11 bases matching TRBD1. Germline V gene data show CDR1 as SGHDN and CDR2 as FVKESK. The J segment lost 1 base and the V segment lost 3 bases, leaving 4 bases of the junction unmatched. There are 16 residues in the CDR3. DNA of the CDR3: TGTGCCAGCAGCCAGCCCGGGACAGGGGGTAACTATGGCTACACCTTC. Translated, it gives CASSQPGTGGNYGYTF.

The genes are TRBV18 and TRBJ1-4; 7 nucleotides match TRBD1. Trimming cost V 3 bases and J 3 bases; bases outside gene matches: 4. This CDR3 region has 15 residues. Germline CDR1 is KGHSH and CDR2 is LQKENI. CDR3 region: CASSPTGEPNEKLFF. The DNA for the CDR3 is TGTGCCAGCTCACCCACAGGGGAACCTAATGAAAAACTGTTTTTT.

J is TRBJ1-2 and V is TRBV7-9; no reliable D call. The germline V gene encodes CDR1 SEHNR and CDR2 FQNEAQ (reference sequence). The CDR3 extends over 13 amino acids. V was shortened by 5 bases and J by 9 bases, with 16 bases between the two germline ends. CDR3 nucleotides: TGTGCCAGCAGCCCTTCCCCCACGTATAGCTACACCTTC. This gives the protein CASSPSPTYSYTF.

This rearrangement joins TRBV6-5 to TRBJ1-1, with a possible D match to TRBD1 (6 bases). Trimming removed 6 bases from V and 4 bases from J, with 12 bases in between. Germline CDR1 reads MNHEY; CDR2 reads SVGAGI. The CDR3 has 13 amino acids. The CDR3 DNA reads TGTGCCAGCAGCCACAGGGTTAGCACTGAAGCTTTCTTT. Its translation is CASSHRVSTEAFF.

The chain uses TRBV19 and TRBJ2-1, with 7 bases identical to TRBD1. The CDR3 loop spans 14 amino acids. Per germline, CDR1 LNHDA and CDR2 SQIVND (reference sequence). Germline trimming cut 4 bases from V and 8 bases from J; bases unmatched to any gene: 8. CDR3 sequence reads: CASSKDRKLDEQFF. The CDR3 DNA follows: TGTGCCAGTAGTAAGGACAGGAAGTTGGATGAGCAGTTCTTC. The complete variable domain, with remaining parts taken from reference TRBV19 and TRBJ2-1, reads DGGITQSPKYLFRKEGQNVTLSCEQNLNHDAMYWYRQDPGQGLRLIYYSQIVNDFQKGDIAEGYSVSREKKESFPLTVTSAQKNPTAFYLCASSKDRKLDEQFFGPGTRLTVL.

This clone was observed a single time. V gene TRBV27 combines with J gene TRBJ2-6; D call uncertain. Germline loops: CDR1 MNHEY, CDR2 SMNVEV (reference sequence). V lost 2 bases, J lost 3 bases, and 8 bases lay in between. The CDR3 runs to 15 residues. The CDR3 nucleotides are TGTGCCAGCAGTTTACTGGGGTTTGGGGCCAACGTCCTGACTTTC. It is translated as CASSLLGFGANVLTF.

The chain carries TRBV4-1 and TRBJ1-2; D is perhaps TRBD1 (6 bases). The CDR3 runs 14 residues. Germline V gene data show CDR1 as MGHRA and CDR2 as YSYEKL. Trimming shortened V by 1 base and J by 4 bases, and 10 bases separated the two germline ends. The CDR3 nucleotides are TGCGCCAGCAGCCAAGCAGGGGTTCGCTATGGCTACACCTTC. Protein product: CASSQAGVRYGYTF.